The entry below gives a single T cell receptor beta chain sequence along with its context. Its specificity is unknown. Only in-frame clones appear in the TCRdb table, and some are missing; sequencing was by immunoSEQ multiplex PCR. The sample lists 100,000 or so clones; roughly 89% were seen once. The V end was cut by 3 bases, the J end by 4 bases, with 13 bases between. CDR3 length: 15 amino acids. The V gene's germline CDR1 is SGHNT and CDR2 YENEEA. The sample originates from a study of PD-1 blockade in classical Hodgkin lymphoma. Every patient experienced relapse after autologous stem cell transplantation, and brentuximab vedotin exposure varied. Points from the study as a whole: By cycle point C4D1, TCR diversity had risen significantly in CD4+ cells (but not CD8+ cells). Newly diagnosed and completely responding patients shared comparable baseline diversity. It was reported that newly diagnosed patients had less baseline TCR diversity than healthy donors.

The sequence came from a human donor with classical Hodgkin lymphoma. The rearrangement uses TRBV11-3 and TRBJ1-5; no reliable D call. The material sequenced was peripheral blood mononuclear cells (PBMCs), taken before the second cycle of nivolumab. The CDR3 loop is CASSLKGWGNQPQHF. The CDR3 coding sequence is TGTGCCAGCAGCTTGAAGGGTTGGGGAAATCAGCCCCAGCATTTT. Based on the CDR3 plus reference TRBV11-3 and TRBJ1-5, the full variable domain is EAGVVQSPRYKIIEKKQPVAFWCNPISGHNTLYWYLQNLGQGPELLIRYENEEAVDDSQLPKDRFSAERLKGVDSTLKIQPAELGDSAVYLCASSLKGWGNQPQHFGDGTRLSIL.